These 11 T cell receptor beta chains originate from one sample sequenced in a study of regulatory T cells in long-lasting Graves disease. The time point denotes: persistent/refractory GD, antithyroid drugs over 5 years with positive TRAb. RNA extracted from PBMCs served as the sequencing template. Construction of TCR beta libraries relied on iRepertoire HTBI primers and on Arm-PCR targeting CDR3 regions. TCRdb analysed the multiplex PCR reads with MiXCR anew, one entry per CDR3 protein. The sample has some 440,000 distinct CDR3 sequences; under 25% are singletons. The sample here was peripheral blood mononuclear cells (PBMCs), taken when the disease was refractory, from a patient treated with antithyroid drugs. These receptors came from a female donor with Graves disease.

This clonotype was seen a handful of times. The rearrangement links TRBV19 to TRBJ2-6; D not resolved. This CDR3 has 14 residues. Trimming pared 7 bases from V and 0 bases from J, leaving 7 bases between. Germline V gene lookup returns CDR1 LNHDA and CDR2 SQIVND (reference sequence). The CDR3 sequence: CASKSSSGANVLTF. The CDR3 bases are TGTGCCAGTAAGAGCTCCTCTGGGGCCAACGTCCTGACTTTC.

J is TRBJ2-3 and V is TRBV6-1; possibly TRBD1 for D (5 bases). CDR3 length equals 15 residues. Germline values: CDR1 MNHNS, CDR2 SASEGT. Trimming stripped 6 bases from V and 4 bases from J, with 17 bases between. The CDR3 nucleotides read TGTGCCAGCAGCTTGGCAGGGATCGGGTCAGATACGCAGTATTTT. It codes for CASSLAGIGSDTQYF.

This clonotype was observed a few times. The chain is built from TRBV29-1 and TRBJ1-4, with 7 bases lining up with TRBD1. The CDR3 loop spans 12 amino acids. Per germline, CDR1 SQVTM and CDR2 ANQGSEA. V gave up 4 bases and J gave up 7 bases; unmatched junction bases: 3. CDR3 coding DNA: TGCAGCGTTGGGCCAGGGGGTGAAAAACTGTTTTTT. It translates to CSVGPGGEKLFF.

J is TRBJ2-7 and V is TRBV28; 10 nucleotides line up with TRBD2. The CDR3 has 16 amino acids. Trimming took 6 bases from V and 4 from J; bases not matched to a gene: 12. CDR1 and CDR2 (germline): MDHEN, SYDVKM. The CDR3 nucleotides are TGTGCCAGCAGACGAGCTCTAGCGGGAGCGGCGTACGAGCAGTACTTC. Encoded protein: CASRRALAGAAYEQYF.

This clonotype was counted at least ten times. This sequence joins TRBV6-5 and TRBJ1-5; no reliable D call. The germline CDR1 and CDR2 sequences are MNHEY and SVGAGI. The V end was cut by 2 bases, the J end by 5 bases, with 19 bases between. The CDR3 totals 17 residues. In DNA, the CDR3 is TGTGCCAGCAGTTACGACGCCGCGTGGGGAGGCGATCAGCCCCAGCATTTT. Protein product: CASSYDAAWGGDQPQHF.

There are many counts of this clonotype. The chain uses TRBV7-2 and TRBJ2-7, with 7 bases fitting TRBD1. The CDR3 is 15 amino acids. V gave up 5 bases and J gave up 5 bases; unmatched junction bases: 12. CDR1 is SGHTA, CDR2 FQGNSA, per germline. The CDR3 spells CASSLDSTGTDEQYF. The CDR3, as DNA: TGTGCCAGCAGCCTCGACAGTACCGGGACAGACGAGCAGTACTTC.

With respect to this clonotype: A much larger clone is a single base away; this may be a read error. CDR3 protein: CASSLLYGNYGYAF. CDR3 sequence (DNA): TGTGCCAGCAGTTTATTGTACGGAAACTATGGCTACGCCTTC. V and J are TRBV28 and TRBJ1-2; D is unclear. The CDR3 spans 14 residues. Germline CDR1 and CDR2: MDHEN and SYDVKM.

This clonotype was seen only once. The rearrangement links TRBV27 to TRBJ2-2; tentatively, D is TRBD1 (6 bases). The V gene lost 5 bases and the J gene lost 0 bases, with 13 bases spanning the gap. This CDR3 is 16 amino acids long. CDR1 and CDR2 (germline): MNHEY, SMNVEV (reference sequence). The CDR3 DNA reads TGTGCCAGCAGTCCCCGGAAGGGGGCGAACACCGGGGAGCTGTTTTTT. It translates to CASSPRKGANTGELFF.

This clonotype was seen ten or more times. The gene calls are TRBV3-1 and TRBJ1-5, with no clear D. Trimming took off 5 bases at V and 9 bases at J, with 8 bases between the two ends. The CDR3 runs to 11 residues. Germline V CDR1 and CDR2: LGHDT, YNNKEL (reference sequence). This CDR3 is CASSFPGPQHF. In DNA form, the CDR3 reads TGTGCCAGCAGCTTCCCGGGGCCCCAGCATTTT.

This clonotype was detected only a few times. The chain uses TRBV4-2 and TRBJ2-7; 8 nucleotides align to TRBD2. The CDR3 sequence is 14 residues long. J gave up 2 bases and V 5 bases, and 5 bases lay outside the gene matches. Germline V gene sequence: CDR1 LGHNA, CDR2 YNFKEQ. The CDR3 loop reads CASSYQRETYEQYF. CDR3 nucleotide sequence: TGTGCCAGCAGCTACCAGCGGGAGACCTACGAGCAGTACTTC.

This clonotype appeared a single time. V and J are TRBV4-2 and TRBJ2-5, with 7 positions matching TRBD2. The CDR3 runs 16 residues. Germline values: CDR1 LGHNA, CDR2 YNFKEQ. With V trimmed by 1 base and J by 4 bases, 9 bases remained unmatched. CDR3 protein: CASSQVGGGGGETQYF. The CDR3, as DNA: TGTGCCAGCAGCCAAGTCGGCGGGGGTGGGGGAGAGACCCAGTACTTC.